The 16 T cell receptor beta chains below come from one sample, sequenced in a study of CD8 T cells in ankylosing spondylitis (TCRdb year 2017). For these receptors, no antigen is known. Receptor amplification or capture employed 5' RACE. The run used an Illumina HiSeq 2500. TCRdb redid the processing of the public reads, applying fastp at Q25 and MiXCR, and retained in-frame beta chains. Every entry covers one CDR3 protein and lists the most common genes and DNA from its rows. This sample comprises some 220,000 distinct CDR3 sequences, around 7.9% of them detected only once. Approximately 15% of the sample belongs to the ten largest clones. Overall study outcomes, separate from this receptor: A TCR beta motif made up of several highly homologous amino acid variants appeared to be characteristic of blood from ankylosing spondylitis patients.

Sample: blood, either unsorted or a sorted T cell fraction (not recorded which). All receptors come from a male donor with ankylosing spondylitis.

This clonotype was found many times. The rearrangement joins TRBV9 to TRBJ1-3, with TRBD1 matching 10 bases. CDR3 length: 19 amino acids. The germline V gene encodes CDR1 SGDLS and CDR2 YYNGEE. The V gene end was trimmed by 3 bases and the J gene end by 2 bases; junction bases not matched to a gene: 14. The CDR3 spells CASSENRDRGERAGNTIYF. CDR3 sequence (DNA): TGTGCCAGCAGCGAGAACCGGGACAGGGGAGAAAGAGCTGGAAACACCATATATTTT.

This clonotype was detected a few times. The rearrangement joins TRBV29-1 to TRBJ2-2; D remains ambiguous. Looked up from germline, CDR1 is SQVTM and CDR2 is ANQGSEA. Deletions cut 4 bases from V and 8 bases from J, with 8 bases between. CDR3 length: 11 amino acids. DNA of the CDR3: TGCAGCGTTGTCTGGCGGGGGGAGCTGTTTTTT. Translation: CSVVWRGELFF.

This clonotype was picked up a small number of times. The rearrangement uses TRBV6-5 and TRBJ2-1; TRBD2 is a possible D gene (6 bases). The V end was cut by 0 bases, the J end by 1 base, with 10 bases between. CDR1 is MNHEY, CDR2 SVGAGI, per germline. The CDR3 has 16 amino acids. The CDR3 bases are TGTGCCAGCAGTTACTCTAGCGGCGAGTCCTACAATGAGCAGTTCTTC. Its protein is CASSYSSGESYNEQFF.

This clonotype has at least ten counts. J is TRBJ2-1 and V is TRBV7-9; the match to TRBD1 covers 8 bases. With V trimmed by 3 bases and J by 8 bases, 6 bases remained unmatched. The CDR3 is 14 amino acids. Germline CDR1 SEHNR, CDR2 FQNEAQ (reference sequence). CDR3 coding DNA: TGTGCCAGCAGCTTGGTACAGGGGGTGGATGAGCAGTTCTTC. Translated: CASSLVQGVDEQFF.

The chain recombines TRBV29-1 with TRBJ1-2, with 8 bases identical to TRBD1. The CDR3 has 15 amino acids. V was pared by 0 bases and J by 7 bases, with 10 bases of the junction left unmatched. The V gene's germline CDR1 is SQVTM and CDR2 ANQGSEA. CDR3 bases: TGCAGCGTTGAAGATAGGCAGGGGGCTTTACTTGGCTACACCTTC. It encodes CSVEDRQGALLGYTF. The variable domain in full, completed from reference TRBV29-1 and TRBJ1-2, reads SAVISQKPSRDICQRGTSLTIQCQVDSQVTMMFWYRQQPGQSLTLIATANQGSEATYESGFVIDKFPISRPNLTFSTLTVSNMSPEDSSIYLCSVEDRQGALLGYTFGSGTRLTVV.

In this sample, this clonotype turned up many times. The chain combines TRBV14 with TRBJ2-3, with unresolved D. V shed 7 bases and J shed 3 bases, with 11 bases lying between them. Germline CDR1 reads SGHDN; CDR2 reads FVKESK. This CDR3 contains 13 residues. CDR3 region: CASTPHVTDTQYF. The DNA of the CDR3 is TGTGCCAGCACCCCTCATGTTACAGATACGCAGTATTTT.

In this sample, this clonotype turned up many times. The chain employs TRBV7-9 and TRBJ2-5; 7 nucleotides match TRBD2. Per the germline V gene, CDR1 is SEHNR and CDR2 is FQNEAQ (reference sequence). V was pared by 5 bases and J by 2 bases, with 8 bases of the junction left unmatched. The CDR3 is 15 amino acids. This CDR3 is CASSKSGREQETQYF. CDR3 sequence (DNA): TGTGCCAGCAGCAAATCGGGGCGGGAGCAAGAGACCCAGTACTTC.

This clonotype occurred many times. This chain uses TRBV15 with TRBJ2-4; 10 nucleotides align to TRBD2. V shed 1 base, J shed 8 bases, and the junction held 11 bases outside the gene matches. CDR3 length equals 17 residues. The germline V gene has CDR1 LNHNV and CDR2 YYDKDF (reference sequence). The CDR3 nucleotides read TGTGCCACCAGCAGAGGGACAGGGACTAGCGATCGTTACATTCAGTACTTC. Encoded protein: CATSRGTGTSDRYIQYF. Combining the CDR3 with reference TRBV15 and TRBJ2-4 gives the whole variable domain DAMVIQNPRYQVTQFGKPVTLSCSQTLNHNVMYWYQQKSSQAPKLLFHYYDKDFNNEADTPDNFQSRRPNTSFCFLDIRSPGLGDTAMYLCATSRGTGTSDRYIQYFGAGTRLSVL.

Ten or more counts support this clonotype. J is TRBJ2-7 and V is TRBV29-1; 7 bases are a match to TRBD2. The junction had 7 bases not matched to a gene; V was cut back by 8 bases and J by 0 bases. The CDR3 sequence is 13 residues long. Germline V gives CDR1 SQVTM, CDR2 ANQGSEA. In DNA, the CDR3 is TGCAGCACACTCGGGGGGTCCTCCTACGAGCAGTACTTC. It yields the protein CSTLGGSSYEQYF.

The chain uses TRBV29-1 and TRBJ2-7; a weak D match, TRBD2 (5 bases). CDR1 SQVTM and CDR2 ANQGSEA come from the germline V gene. The CDR3 spans 15 residues. Between the trimmed V and J ends, which lost 4 bases and 2 bases, there was a span of 18 bases. The CDR3 reads CSVVAAGDRTYEQYF. DNA of the CDR3: TGCAGCGTTGTGGCGGCCGGGGATAGAACCTACGAGCAGTACTTC.

The sample holds many counts of this clonotype. This chain connects TRBV7-8 to TRBJ1-1, with 10 bases aligning to TRBD1. There are 14 residues in the CDR3. Germline CDR1 reads SGHVS; CDR2 reads FQNEAQ. The junction had 4 bases not matched to a gene; V was cut back by 5 bases and J by 4 bases. CDR3 residues: CASSLTGGFTEAFF. CDR3 in DNA: TGTGCCAGCAGCCTGACAGGGGGCTTCACTGAAGCTTTCTTT.

Many counts were recorded for this clonotype. The V and J genes are TRBV21-1 and TRBJ2-7. TRBV21-1 constitutes a pseudogene. The CDR3 has 14 residues. This CDR3 is CASLGCSGSYEQYF. CDR3 coding DNA: TGTGCCAGCCTGGGATGCTCCGGCTCCTACGAGCAGTACTTC.

The J gene is TRBJ2-5, the V gene TRBV20-1; D gene ambiguous. The germline V gene has CDR1 DFQATT and CDR2 SNEGSKA (reference sequence). Trimming cost V 0 bases and J 12 bases, with 5 bases left between them. CDR3 length: 9 residues. The CDR3 DNA reads TGCAGTGCTAGAGAGTCTGAGTACTTC. Amino acid sequence: CSARESEYF.

This clonotype was recorded a few times. J is TRBJ1-2 and V is TRBV20-1; D is possibly TRBD1 (6 bases). Trimming stripped 0 bases from V and 7 bases from J, with 12 bases between. CDR3 size: 13 residues. CDR1 is DFQATT and CDR2 is SNEGSKA in the germline V gene (reference sequence). The CDR3: CSARDTGNGGYTF. CDR3 DNA: TGCAGTGCTAGAGATACAGGGAACGGTGGCTACACCTTC.

This clonotype occurred many times. V usage is TRBV4-3 and J usage is TRBJ2-7; 9 positions match TRBD2. V was clipped by 0 bases and J by 3 bases; unmatched bases: 9. Germline V gene sequence: CDR1 LGHNA, CDR2 YSLEER. This CDR3 comprises 17 residues. The CDR3 DNA reads as TGCGCCAGCAGCCAAGATTGGGCTAGCGGGACGAACTACGAGCAGTACTTC. It codes for CASSQDWASGTNYEQYF.

In this sample, this clonotype turned up many times. The CDR3 loop reads CASSPGVGHTETQYF. Written as DNA, the CDR3 is TGTGCCAGCAGCCCAGGGGTAGGGCATACGGAGACCCAGTACTTC. The genes are TRBV9 and TRBJ2-5, with D perhaps TRBD1 (6 bases). Trimming stripped 4 bases from V and 5 bases from J, with 18 bases between. CDR3 length: 15 amino acids. In germline, CDR1 is SGDLS, CDR2 YYNGEE.